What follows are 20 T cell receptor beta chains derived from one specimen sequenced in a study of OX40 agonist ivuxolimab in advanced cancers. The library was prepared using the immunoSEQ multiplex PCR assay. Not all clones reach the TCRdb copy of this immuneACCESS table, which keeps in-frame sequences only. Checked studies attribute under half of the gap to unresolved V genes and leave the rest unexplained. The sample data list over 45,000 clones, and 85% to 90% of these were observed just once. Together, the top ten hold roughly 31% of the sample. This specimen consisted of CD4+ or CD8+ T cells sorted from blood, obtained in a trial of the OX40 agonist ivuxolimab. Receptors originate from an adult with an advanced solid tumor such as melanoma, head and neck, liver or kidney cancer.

CDR3 protein: CASSFSAPGLGQPQHF. The CDR3 nucleotides read TGTGCCAGCAGTTTTTCGGCCCCAGGGCTAGGGCAGCCCCAGCATTTT. This sequence joins TRBV27 and TRBJ1-5; possible D gene TRBD1, 5 bases. Germline V gene sequence: CDR1 MNHEY, CDR2 SMNVEV (reference sequence). The V and J ends lost 3 bases and 7 bases respectively, with 19 bases between them. The CDR3 runs 16 residues.

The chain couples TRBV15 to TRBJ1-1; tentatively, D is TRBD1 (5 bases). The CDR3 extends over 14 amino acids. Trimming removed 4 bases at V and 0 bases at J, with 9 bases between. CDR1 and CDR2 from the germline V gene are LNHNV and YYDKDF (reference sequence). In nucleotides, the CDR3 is TGTGCCACCAGCAAATCGACAGTGAACACTGAAGCTTTCTTT. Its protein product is CATSKSTVNTEAFF. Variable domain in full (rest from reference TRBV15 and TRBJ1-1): DAMVIQNPRYQVTQFGKPVTLSCSQTLNHNVMYWYQQKSSQAPKLLFHYYDKDFNNEADTPDNFQSRRPNTSFCFLDIRSPGLGDTAMYLCATSKSTVNTEAFFGQGTRLTVV.

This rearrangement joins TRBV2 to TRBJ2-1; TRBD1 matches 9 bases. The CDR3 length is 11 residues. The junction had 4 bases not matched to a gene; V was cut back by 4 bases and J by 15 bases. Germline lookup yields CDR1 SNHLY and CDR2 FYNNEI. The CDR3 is CASSGDRARFF. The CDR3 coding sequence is TGTGCCAGCAGTGGGGACAGGGCACGGTTCTTC.

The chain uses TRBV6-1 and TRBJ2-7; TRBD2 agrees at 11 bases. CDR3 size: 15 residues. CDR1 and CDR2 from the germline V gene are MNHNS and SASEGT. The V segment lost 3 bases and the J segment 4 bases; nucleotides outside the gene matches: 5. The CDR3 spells CASSDRLAGTYEQYF. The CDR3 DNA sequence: TGTGCCAGCAGTGACAGACTAGCGGGGACTTACGAGCAGTACTTC.

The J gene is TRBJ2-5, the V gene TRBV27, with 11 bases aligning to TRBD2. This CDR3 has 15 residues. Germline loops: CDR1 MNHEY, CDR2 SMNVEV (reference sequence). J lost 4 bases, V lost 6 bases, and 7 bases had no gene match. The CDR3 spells CASSPLLAGGETQYF. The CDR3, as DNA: TGTGCCAGCAGCCCCCTCCTAGCGGGAGGAGAGACCCAGTACTTC.

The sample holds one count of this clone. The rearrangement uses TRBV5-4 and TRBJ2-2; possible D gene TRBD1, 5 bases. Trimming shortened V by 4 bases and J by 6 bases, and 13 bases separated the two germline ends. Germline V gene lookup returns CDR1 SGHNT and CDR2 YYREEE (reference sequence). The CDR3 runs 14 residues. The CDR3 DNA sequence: TGTGCCAGCAGCGATACAGGAAGCGCCGGGGAGCTGTTTTTT. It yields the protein CASSDTGSAGELFF.

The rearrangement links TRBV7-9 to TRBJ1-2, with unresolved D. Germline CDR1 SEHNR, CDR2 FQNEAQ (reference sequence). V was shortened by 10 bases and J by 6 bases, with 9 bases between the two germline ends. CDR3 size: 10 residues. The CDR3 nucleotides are TGTGCCATCACGACTGATGGCTACACCTTC. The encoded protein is CAITTDGYTF.

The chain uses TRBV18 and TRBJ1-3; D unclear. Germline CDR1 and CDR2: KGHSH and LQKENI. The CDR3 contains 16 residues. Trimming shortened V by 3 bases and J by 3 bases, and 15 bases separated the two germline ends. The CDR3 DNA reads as TGTGCCAGCTCACCTATCCGGGCTAACGATGGAAACACCATATATTTT. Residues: CASSPIRANDGNTIYF.

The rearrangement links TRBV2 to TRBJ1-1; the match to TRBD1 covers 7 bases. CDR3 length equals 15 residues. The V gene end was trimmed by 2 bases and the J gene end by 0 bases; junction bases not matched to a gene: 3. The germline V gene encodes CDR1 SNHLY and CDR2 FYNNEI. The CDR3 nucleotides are TGTGCCAGCAGTGAAAGACAGGGCATGAACACTGAAGCTTTCTTT. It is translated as CASSERQGMNTEAFF.

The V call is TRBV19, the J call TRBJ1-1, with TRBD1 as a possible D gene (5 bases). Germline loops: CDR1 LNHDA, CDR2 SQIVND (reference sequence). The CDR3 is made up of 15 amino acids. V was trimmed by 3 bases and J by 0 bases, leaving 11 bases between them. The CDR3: CASSMAGGLNTEAFF. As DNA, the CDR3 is TGTGCCAGTAGTATGGCTGGGGGGTTGAACACTGAAGCTTTCTTT.

The CDR3 DNA sequence: TGCGCCAGCAGCCAACCGGGACGAAACACCGGGGAGCTGTTTTTT. As protein: CASSQPGRNTGELFF. This rearrangement joins TRBV4-1 to TRBJ2-2, with D perhaps assigned TRBD1 or TRBD2 (5 bases each). The CDR3 spans 15 residues. The V gene lost 2 bases and the J gene lost 2 bases, with 9 bases spanning the gap. The germline gives CDR1 MGHRA, CDR2 YSYEKL.

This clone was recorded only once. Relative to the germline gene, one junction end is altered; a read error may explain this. The CDR3 region has the DNA TGTGCCAGCAGGTTAGGGGCAAGTGGTGAGCAGTTCTTC. Encoded protein: CASRLGASGEQFF. V and J are TRBV7-9 and TRBJ2-1; maybe TRBD1 (5 bases). Germline-derived CDR1 and CDR2 are SEHNR and FQNEAQ (reference sequence). This CDR3 spans 13 amino acids.

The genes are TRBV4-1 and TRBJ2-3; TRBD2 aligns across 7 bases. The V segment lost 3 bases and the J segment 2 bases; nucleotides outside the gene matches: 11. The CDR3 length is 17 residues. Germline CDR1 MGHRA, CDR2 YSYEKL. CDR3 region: CASSHSSPRGITDTQYF. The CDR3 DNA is TGCGCCAGCAGCCACTCATCGCCGCGGGGGATCACAGATACGCAGTATTTT.

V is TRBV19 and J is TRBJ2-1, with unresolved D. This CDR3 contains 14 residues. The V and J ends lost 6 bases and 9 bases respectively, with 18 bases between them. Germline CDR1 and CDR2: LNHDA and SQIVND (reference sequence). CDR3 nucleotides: TGTGCCAGTAGATACGACCTAGGGCCGGGTGAGCAGTTCTTC. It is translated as CASRYDLGPGEQFF.

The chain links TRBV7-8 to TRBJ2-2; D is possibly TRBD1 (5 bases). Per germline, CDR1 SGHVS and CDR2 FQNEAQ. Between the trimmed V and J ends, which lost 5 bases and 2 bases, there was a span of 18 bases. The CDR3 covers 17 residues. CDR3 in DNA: TGTGCCAGCAGCGTCCCTCGCAGCAGGGCAAACACCGGGGAGCTGTTTTTT. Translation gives CASSVPRSRANTGELFF.

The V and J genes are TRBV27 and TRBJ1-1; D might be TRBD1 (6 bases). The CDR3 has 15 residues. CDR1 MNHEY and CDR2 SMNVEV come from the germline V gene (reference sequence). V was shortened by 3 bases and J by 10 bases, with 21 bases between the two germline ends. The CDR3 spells CASSFSSVSGRGAFF. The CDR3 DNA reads TGTGCCAGCAGTTTCTCTTCAGTTTCCGGCAGGGGAGCTTTCTTT.

The CDR3 sequence: CASSSSWGQETQYF. The CDR3 DNA reads as TGTGCCAGCAGTTCCTCCTGGGGACAAGAGACCCAGTACTTC. V usage is TRBV28 and J usage is TRBJ2-5; no reliable D call. V was pared by 4 bases and J by 2 bases, with 11 bases between. This CDR3 contains 14 residues. CDR1 and CDR2 from the germline V gene are MDHEN and SYDVKM.

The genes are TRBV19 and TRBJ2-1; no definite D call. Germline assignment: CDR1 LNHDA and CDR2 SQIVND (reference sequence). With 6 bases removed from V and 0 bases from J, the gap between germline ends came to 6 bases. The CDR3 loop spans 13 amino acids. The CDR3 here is CASRPSSYNEQFF. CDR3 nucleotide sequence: TGTGCCAGTAGGCCGAGCTCCTACAATGAGCAGTTCTTC.

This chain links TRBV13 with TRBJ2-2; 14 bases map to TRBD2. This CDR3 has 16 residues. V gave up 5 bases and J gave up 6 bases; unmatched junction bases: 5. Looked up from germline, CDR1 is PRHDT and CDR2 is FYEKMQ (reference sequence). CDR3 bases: TGTGCCAGCAGCAACACGGGACTAGCGGGGGCCGGGGAGCTGTTTTTT. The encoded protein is CASSNTGLAGAGELFF.

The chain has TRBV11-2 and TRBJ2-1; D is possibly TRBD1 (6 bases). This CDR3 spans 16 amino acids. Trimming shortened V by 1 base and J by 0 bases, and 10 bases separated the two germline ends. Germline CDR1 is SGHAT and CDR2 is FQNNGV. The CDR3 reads CASSLVGQRSYNEQFF. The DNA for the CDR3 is TGTGCCAGCAGCTTAGTAGGACAGCGCTCCTACAATGAGCAGTTCTTC.